Ten or more counts support the clone carrying this TCR beta chain. The data were taken from a study of T cell repertoires in cytomegalovirus infection. MiXCR, run by TCRdb on the reads, gives a single entry per CDR3 protein. The sample includes 300,000 to 400,000 distinct CDR3 sequences, roughly 18% of them seen just once. The V end lost 5 bases, the J end lost 3 bases, and 16 bases lay between the germline ends. The CDR3 totals 15 residues. Germline-derived CDR1 and CDR2 are SGHTA and FQGNSA. The genes are TRBV7-2 and TRBJ1-1; D is ambiguous. The clonotype was recovered from a human donor in good health (CMV status not recorded). Some clones in this sample may be carry-over from other donors' samples. The sequenced sample was PBMCs. The CDR3 nucleotides read TGTGCCAGCAGCGAAGACTTTAGCCTCTACACTGAAGCTTTCTTT. Residues: CASSEDFSLYTEAFF. The whole variable domain, filled in from reference TRBV7-2 and TRBJ1-1, reads GAGVSQSPSNKVTEKGKDVELRCDPISGHTALYWYRQSLGQGLEFLIYFQGNSAPDKSGLPSDRFSAERTGGSVSTLTIQRTQQEDSAVYLCASSEDFSLYTEAFFGQGTRLTVV.